The rows below give T cell receptor beta chains drawn from one sample of a study of T cell changes during pregnancy in multiple sclerosis. The repertoire was sequenced with immunoSEQ multiplex PCR; TCRdb's copy has only in-frame clones and lacks some. The sample contains around 84,000 clones, about 93% of which appear only once. The material sequenced was peripheral blood, taken in the second trimester of pregnancy. The receptors here all came from a female donor in good health, enrolled as a control in a pregnancy study. Each CDR3 is given with its conserved first and last residue. Each record gives: D gene, J gene, V gene, CDR3 protein, CDR3 DNA. D genes are given only for firm matches.

D: TRBD2; J: TRBJ2-1; V: TRBV4-2; CDR3: CASSRDLGTSSYNEQFF; DNA: TGTGCCAGCAGCCGAGACCTCGGGACTAGTTCCTACAATGAGCAGTTCTTC
D: -; J: TRBJ2-3; V: TRBV4-1; CDR3: CASSQVRDSALSTDTQYF; DNA: TGCGCCAGCAGCCAAGTGAGGGATAGCGCATTAAGCACAGATACGCAGTATTTT
D: -; J: TRBJ1-2; V: TRBV19; CDR3: CASSSPDSSPDGYTF; DNA: TGTGCCAGTAGCTCTCCCGACAGTTCCCCTGATGGCTACACCTTC
D: TRBD1; J: TRBJ2-3; V: TRBV19; CDR3: CASSLRDRAGDTQYF; DNA: TGTGCCAGTAGTCTCCGGGACAGGGCCGGAGATACGCAGTATTTT
D: TRBD2; J: TRBJ2-5; V: TRBV7-6; CDR3: CASSAPASGGETQYF; DNA: TGTGCCAGCAGCGCACCGGCGTCGGGAGGAGAGACCCAGTACTTC
D: TRBD1; J: TRBJ2-5; V: TRBV4-1; CDR3: CASSRGTGGEETQYF; DNA: TGCGCCAGCAGCCGCGGGACAGGGGGGGAAGAGACCCAGTACTTC
D: -; J: TRBJ2-7; V: TRBV28; CDR3: CASSLILQGNKPSYEQYF; DNA: TGTGCCAGCAGTTTGATACTCCAGGGAAACAAACCTTCCTACGAGCAGTACTTC
D: -; J: TRBJ2-7; V: TRBV6-1; CDR3: CASRGQGRYEQYF; DNA: TGTGCCAGCAGGGGGCAGGGGAGATACGAGCAGTACTTC
D: TRBD2; J: TRBJ2-3; V: TRBV5-1; CDR3: CASSMRTSGTSTDTQYF; DNA: TGCGCCAGCAGCATGAGGACTAGCGGGACGAGCACAGATACGCAGTATTTT
D: TRBD2; J: TRBJ2-7; V: TRBV2; CDR3: CASIRREGYEQYF; DNA: TGTGCCAGCATTCGGCGGGAGGGCTACGAGCAGTACTTC
D: -; J: TRBJ2-1; V: TRBV4-2; CDR3: CASSQGLQSNNEQFF; DNA: TGTGCCAGCAGCCAAGGACTGCAGTCAAACAATGAGCAGTTCTTC
D: TRBD1; J: TRBJ1-2; V: TRBV6-1; CDR3: CASSEWTGPSYGYTF; DNA: TGTGCCAGCAGTGAATGGACAGGGCCGTCCTATGGCTACACCTTC
D: TRBD1; J: TRBJ1-5; V: TRBV7-9; CDR3: CASSLGVGGQGSKPQHF; DNA: TGTGCCAGCAGCTTAGGGGTTGGGGGACAGGGGAGCAAGCCCCAGCATTTT
D: -; J: TRBJ2-3; V: TRBV5-6; CDR3: CASSPTFTDTQYF; DNA: TGTGCCAGCAGCCCCACATTCACAGATACGCAGTATTTT
D: TRBD1; J: TRBJ2-5; V: TRBV29-1; CDR3: CSVEWTGIQETQYF; DNA: TGCAGCGTTGAGTGGACAGGGATACAAGAGACCCAGTACTTC
D: -; J: TRBJ2-7; V: TRBV19; CDR3: CASSIDLAGKSYEQYF; DNA: TGTGCCAGTAGTATAGATTTGGCGGGAAAATCCTACGAGCAGTATTTC
D: TRBD1; J: TRBJ1-2; V: TRBV2; CDR3: CASSLQGQGGYTF; DNA: TGTGCCAGCAGCCTACAGGGGCAGGGTGGCTACACCTTC
D: -; J: TRBJ1-3; V: TRBV15; CDR3: CATSRDARSSGNTIYF; DNA: TGTGCCACCAGCAGAGACGCGAGGAGCTCTGGAAACACCATATATTTT
D: -; J: TRBJ2-2; V: TRBV11-2; CDR3: CASSLGHLRGELFF; DNA: TGTGCCAGCAGCCTCGGACACCTTCGGGGGGAGCTGTTTTTT
D: TRBD1; J: TRBJ2-7; V: TRBV28; CDR3: CASSLNRGYEQYF; DNA: TGTGCCAGCAGTTTGAACAGGGGGTACGAGCAGTACTTC
D: TRBD2; J: TRBJ2-7; V: TRBV5-1; CDR3: CASSLDVPGLRIEQYF; DNA: TGCGCCAGCAGCTTGGACGTACCGGGACTACGCATCGAGCAGTACTTC
D: TRBD1; J: TRBJ2-7; V: TRBV19; CDR3: CASTPRTGPYEQYF; DNA: TGTGCCAGTACCCCAAGGACAGGTCCATACGAGCAGTACTTC
D: -; J: TRBJ1-4; V: TRBV9; CDR3: CASSGTATNEKLFF; DNA: TGTGCCAGCAGCGGGACTGCAACTAATGAAAAACTGTTTTTT
D: TRBD2; J: TRBJ2-5; V: TRBV4-1; CDR3: CASSLGSSGSVETQYF; DNA: TGCGCCAGCAGCCTCGGATCCAGCGGGAGTGTAGAGACCCAGTACTTC
D: TRBD2; J: TRBJ2-3; V: TRBV13; CDR3: CASSSTLTSGSPDTQYF; DNA: TGTGCCAGCAGCTCCACGCTAACTAGCGGGAGTCCCGATACGCAGTATTTT
D: TRBD1; J: TRBJ1-1; V: TRBV18; CDR3: CASSPNRGQTEAFF; DNA: TGTGCCAGCTCACCAAACAGGGGGCAGACTGAAGCTTTCTTT